This TCR beta chain is drawn from a study of metastatic and nonmetastatic thyroid tumors. Study-level information: Samples came from malignant and benign thyroid patients, and repertoires were compared across blood and tumor or nodule tissue.

With regard to this clone: Its specificity is unknown.

Thyroid surgery took place with no prior treatment in any patient. Original processing methods: To classify distant metastasis in papillary thyroid cancer, a model was built from CDR3 differences across clinicopathological groups. Via MiXCR, TCRdb re-called the PCR reads. In this record, the V and J calls reflect TCRdb's handling and not the investigators' own analysis. The profile covers tens of thousands of clones, with roughly 13% appearing a single time and about 11% taken by the ten largest. With V trimmed by 4 bases and J by 3 bases, 3 bases remained unmatched. From germline, CDR1 is DFQATT and CDR2 SNEGSKA (reference sequence). This CDR3 has 12 residues. Study-level points and caveats: It was reportedly found that TCR beta diversity was significantly higher in malignant thyroid tumors than in benign nodules, a difference seen in both blood and tumor samples.

This chain links TRBV20-1 with TRBJ2-7, with 7 bases aligning to TRBD1. Sequencing was carried out using blood. The clonotype originates from a female donor with papillary thyroid cancer or a benign thyroid nodule (not recorded which). Some clones in this sample may be carry-over from other donors' samples. CDR3 protein: CSATRDSYEQYF. In DNA form, the CDR3 reads TGCAGTGCTACCCGGGACAGCTACGAGCAGTACTTC.